The following is a TCR beta chain sequence with its context. Its antigen remains unidentified. No much larger clonotype is one base removed from it; base qualities were not supplied. TCRbeta CDR3 sequencing was performed on sorted unstimulated T cells and on proliferating T cells recovered from mixed lymphocyte reactions. Fresh whole blood from fewer than twelve HLA-typed healthy donors was used to isolate PBMCs. Unstimulated CD4+ non-regulatory T cells were FACS-sorted to map the origin of alloreactive clones. Compared with germline, V lacks 3 bases and J lacks 6 bases; bases without a gene match: 8. Taken from the germline V gene, the CDR1 and CDR2 loops are MGHRA and YSYEKL. The CDR3 runs 16 amino acids, cysteine and phenylalanine included. Only the CDR3 region is kept as DNA, spanning 48 bases read in frame from base 1. The protocol used for the library was the immunoSEQ multiplex PCR assay. The deep sequencing platform assayed about 91,000 TCR templates per sample. Genomic DNA extracted from sorted T cells was the material used for TCRbeta CDR3 sequencing. Under the source paper's analysis protocol: The R programming language was used for clonal analysis of TCRbeta CDR3 data. Alloreactive CD4+ and CD8+ clones were identified by comparing unstimulated samples to CFSE-low samples taken after the reaction. By matching sequences to the repertoires of sorted unstimulated Treg and non-Treg cells, each alloreactive CD4+ clone was assigned a regulatory or non-regulatory origin. Here the immuneACCESS table is served through TCRdb, limited to in-frame sequences with V and J called. Missing clones are a known gap in these copies; in checked studies unresolved V genes cover under half, and the rest lacks a known reason. D and trimming were read from the DNA, whereas the V and J calls and clone size are those reported in that table. This sample holds under 110,000 clones; about nine tenths were observed only once. The ten largest clones take up approximately 12% of the sample.

The entry originates in a study of siplizumab effects on memory and regulatory T cells (dated by TCRdb to the late 2010s). For the wider study: The study examined how the anti-CD2 antibody siplizumab affects alloreactive T-cell subsets in allogeneic mixed lymphocyte reactions built from human PBMCs.

What the study reported, not specific to this receptor: About 75-95% of proliferating CD4+ or CD8+ clones could not be given a naive or memory phenotype. Because sequences below about 10^-5 frequency were poorly captured, only a minor fraction of alloreactive clones could be mapped to unstimulated subsets. The suppressive function of proliferating Tregs from siplizumab cultures was not functionally confirmed. Compared with memory T cells, unstimulated naive T cells appeared more diverse, and naive cells seemed to make a substantial contribution to the alloresponse. Among mappable alloreactive CD4+ clones, the Treg-derived fraction averaged 68.8% with siplizumab versus 25% to 30% in control reactions. The cumulative frequency of alloreactive sequences traceable to unstimulated CD4+ memory T cells was significantly reduced by siplizumab.

Rearrangement joined TRBV4-1 to TRBJ2-1; TRBD2 matches 10 bases in the middle. The sequencing sample was made of non-Treg CD4+ T cells sorted from blood. The cell subset or site label, read with the paper, signifies: FACS-sorted unstimulated CD4+ non-regulatory T cells. This sequence was found in a human donor in good health. The CDR3: CASSQRAGGGSNEQFF. The DNA reads TGCGCCAGCAGCCAGAGAGCGGGAGGGGGGTCCAATGAGCAGTTCTTC.